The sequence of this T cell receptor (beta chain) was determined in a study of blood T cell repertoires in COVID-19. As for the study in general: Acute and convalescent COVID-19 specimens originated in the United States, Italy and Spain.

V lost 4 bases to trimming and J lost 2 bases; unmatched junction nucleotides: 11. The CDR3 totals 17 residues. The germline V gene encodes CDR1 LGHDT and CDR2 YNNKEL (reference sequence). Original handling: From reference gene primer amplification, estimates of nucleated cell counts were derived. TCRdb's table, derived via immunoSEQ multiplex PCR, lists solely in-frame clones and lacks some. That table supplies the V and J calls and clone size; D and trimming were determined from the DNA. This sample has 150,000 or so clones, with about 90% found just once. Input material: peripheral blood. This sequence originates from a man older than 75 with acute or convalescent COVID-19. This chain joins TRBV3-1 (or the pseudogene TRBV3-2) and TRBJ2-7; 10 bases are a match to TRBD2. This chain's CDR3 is CASSPPSSGSEAYEQYF. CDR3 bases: TGTGCCAGCAGCCCGCCCTCTAGCGGGAGTGAAGCCTACGAGCAGTACTTC.